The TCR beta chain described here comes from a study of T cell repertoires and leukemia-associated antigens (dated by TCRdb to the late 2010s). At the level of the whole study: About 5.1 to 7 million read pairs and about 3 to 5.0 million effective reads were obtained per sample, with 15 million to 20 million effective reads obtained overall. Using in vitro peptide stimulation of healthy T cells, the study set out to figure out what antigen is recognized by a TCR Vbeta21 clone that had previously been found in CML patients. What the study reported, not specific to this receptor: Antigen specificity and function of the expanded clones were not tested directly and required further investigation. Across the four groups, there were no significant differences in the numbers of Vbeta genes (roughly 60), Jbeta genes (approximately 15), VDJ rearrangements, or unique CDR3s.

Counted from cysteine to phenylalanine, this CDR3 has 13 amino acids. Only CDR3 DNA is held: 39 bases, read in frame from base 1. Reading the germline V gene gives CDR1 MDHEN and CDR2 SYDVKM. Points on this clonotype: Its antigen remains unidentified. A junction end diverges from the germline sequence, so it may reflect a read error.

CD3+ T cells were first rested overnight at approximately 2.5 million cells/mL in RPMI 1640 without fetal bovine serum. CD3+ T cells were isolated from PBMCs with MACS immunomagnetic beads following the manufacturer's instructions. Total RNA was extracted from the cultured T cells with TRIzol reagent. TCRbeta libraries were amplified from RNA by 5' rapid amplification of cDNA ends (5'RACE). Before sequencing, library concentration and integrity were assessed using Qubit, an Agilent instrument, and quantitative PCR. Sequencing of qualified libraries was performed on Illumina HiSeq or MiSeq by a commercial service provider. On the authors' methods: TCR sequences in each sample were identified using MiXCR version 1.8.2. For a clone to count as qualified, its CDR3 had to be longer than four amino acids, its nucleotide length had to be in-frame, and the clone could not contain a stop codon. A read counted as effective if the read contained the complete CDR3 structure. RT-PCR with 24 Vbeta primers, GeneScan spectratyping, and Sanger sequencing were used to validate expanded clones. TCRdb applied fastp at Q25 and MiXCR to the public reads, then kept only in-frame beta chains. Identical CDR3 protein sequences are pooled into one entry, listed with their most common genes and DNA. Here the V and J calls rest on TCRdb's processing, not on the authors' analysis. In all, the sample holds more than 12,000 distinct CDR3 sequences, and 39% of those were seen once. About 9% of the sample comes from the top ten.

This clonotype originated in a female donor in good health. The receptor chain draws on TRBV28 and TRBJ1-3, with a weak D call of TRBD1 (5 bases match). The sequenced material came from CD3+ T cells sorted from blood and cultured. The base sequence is TGTGCCAGCAGGGAGACAGTACGTAACACCGTACATTTT. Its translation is CASRETVRNTVHF.